This TCR beta chain was sequenced for a study of OX40 agonist ivuxolimab in advanced cancers. Study in general: Intravenous ivuxolimab was administered to patients every 2 weeks at 0.01 to 10 mg/kg.

The CDR3 extends over 12 amino acids. From germline, CDR1 is ENHRY and CDR2 SYGVKD. Trimming stripped 8 bases from V and 6 bases from J, with 12 bases between. Clones were sequenced by immunoSEQ multiplex PCR, and TCRdb holds only the in-frame ones, with some missing. The sample holds 95,000 or so clones; about 90% are singletons and the top ten take about 0.51%. This TCR derives from an adult with an advanced solid tumor such as melanoma, head and neck, liver or kidney cancer. Sequenced here: CD4+ or CD8+ T cells sorted from blood, sampled in a trial of the OX40 agonist ivuxolimab. This chain joins TRBV10-3 and TRBJ2-3; D unclear. CDR3 DNA sequence: TGTGCCATCGGGTCGGGTGGGGATACGCAGTATTTT. It is translated as CAIGSGGDTQYF.